This is a list of T cell receptor beta chains from one sample in a study of blood T cell repertoires in COVID-19. The assay was immunoSEQ multiplex PCR, and TCRdb's table has in-frame clones only and misses some. The sample yields 150,000 or so clones, almost 85% seen once. The sample comprised peripheral blood. Source of these receptors: a man aged 40-49 years who had recovered from COVID-19. Both conserved end residues are part of each CDR3. A D gene is named only where the DNA matches it firmly. Only some rows state a clone size, as once, few, many or a class for expanded clones.

D gene: -; clone size: -; J gene: TRBJ1-1; V gene: TRBV6-7; CDR3 DNA: TGTGCCAGCACCCCCCGCGAGGAAGCTTTCTTT; CDR3 protein: CASTPREEAFF
D gene: -; clone size: -; J gene: TRBJ2-5; V gene: TRBV20-1; CDR3 DNA: TGCAGTGCTCGCACCGGGGAGACCCAGTACTTC; CDR3 protein: CSARTGETQYF
D gene: -; clone size: -; J gene: TRBJ2-7; V gene: TRBV30; CDR3 DNA: TGTGCCTGGCAAAGGAGTACGTACTACGAGCAGTACTTC; CDR3 protein: CAWQRSTYYEQYF
D gene: -; clone size: -; J gene: TRBJ1-5; V gene: TRBV7-3; CDR3 DNA: TGTGCCAGCAGCTTAACGGCCAATCAGCCCCAGCATTTT; CDR3 protein: CASSLTANQPQHF
D gene: TRBD1; clone size: -; J gene: TRBJ2-7; V gene: TRBV5-1; CDR3 DNA: TGCGCCAGCAGCCGGACAGGGTATGGCTACGAGCAGTACTTC; CDR3 protein: CASSRTGYGYEQYF
D gene: TRBD1; clone size: -; J gene: TRBJ1-6; V gene: TRBV24-1; CDR3 DNA: TGTGCCACACCAGTGATATGGGACAGGGTAGATTCACCCCTCCACTTT; CDR3 protein: CATPVIWDRVDSPLHF
D gene: -; clone size: -; J gene: TRBJ2-1; V gene: TRBV14; CDR3 DNA: TGTGCCAGCAGCAGAAGAGGGTACAATGAGCAGTTCTTC; CDR3 protein: CASSRRGYNEQFF
D gene: TRBD1; clone size: -; J gene: TRBJ1-4; V gene: TRBV19; CDR3 DNA: TGTGCCAGTCAGAAGACAGGGGGCATTGAAAAACTGTTTTTT; CDR3 protein: CASQKTGGIEKLFF
D gene: TRBD1; clone size: -; J gene: TRBJ2-5; V gene: TRBV3-1/TRBV3-2; CDR3 DNA: TGTGCCAGCAGCCAAGAGTTAGGGGGCTTGGAGACCCAGTACTTC; CDR3 protein: CASSQELGGLETQYF
D gene: -; clone size: once; J gene: TRBJ2-3; V gene: TRBV6-5; CDR3 DNA: TGTGCCAGCAGTTTCTCTCTAGCTACTCTAGGGGATACGCAGTATTTT; CDR3 protein: CASSFSLATLGDTQYF
D gene: TRBD1; clone size: -; J gene: TRBJ2-2; V gene: TRBV27; CDR3 DNA: TGTGCCAGCAGTTTAGTGCAGCTGGGACAGGGGATCACCGGGGAGCTGTTTTTT; CDR3 protein: CASSLVQLGQGITGELFF
D gene: -; clone size: -; J gene: TRBJ2-2; V gene: TRBV30; CDR3 DNA: TGTGCCTGGAGTGTTCGGGTTTCCGGGGAGCTGTTTTTT; CDR3 protein: CAWSVRVSGELFF